This TCR beta chain appears in the sequencing data of a study of T cell changes during pregnancy in multiple sclerosis. The data were produced by immunoSEQ multiplex PCR, yet TCRdb's version contains in-frame clones alone and is incomplete. The sample lists 30,000 to 40,000 clones, 70% to 90% occurring once. This clone was seen just once. Other DNA sequences in the sample encode the same CDR3. Trimming took off 3 bases at V and 2 bases at J, with 14 bases between the two ends. Germline CDR1 and CDR2: MNHEY and SMNVEV (reference sequence). The CDR3 is made up of 15 amino acids. This chain links TRBV27 with TRBJ2-7; possibly TRBD1 for D (6 bases). This specimen was CD8+ T cells from peripheral blood mononuclear cells, taken in the third trimester of pregnancy. The sequence was collected from a female donor with multiple sclerosis, enrolled in a pregnancy study. CDR3 amino acids: CASSLGAGITYEQYF. The CDR3 DNA sequence: TGTGCCAGCAGTTTGGGGGCAGGAATCACCTACGAGCAGTACTTC.